This TCR beta chain originates from a study of blood T cells in healthy people across ages (dated by TCRdb to about 2015). Regarding the complete study: Template switching captured roughly one uniquely barcoded TCR beta cDNA molecule per two T cells in model experiments. Two additional independent replicas of 1 million unique cDNA reads from the same blood draw were analyzed for two donors (one aged 18 to 30 and one aged 80 or older). To track age-related changes in TCR beta repertoire diversity, the study relied on deep sequencing normalized with unique cDNA molecular identifiers. Donors were grouped into four age groups: young (average roughly 15 years), middle-aged (roughly 37), aged (about 60) and long-lived (around 82).

Donors were 40 or so systemically healthy Caucasian individuals from Russia aged roughly 6 to 90 years. Around 9.9 milliliters of peripheral blood were collected from each donor into EDTA-treated Vacutainer tubes. Ficoll-Paque density-gradient centrifugation was used to isolate PBMCs, with at least 7 million per sample. Trizol reagent was used to extract total RNA from the PBMCs, yielding at least 6 micrograms per sample. Naive CD45RAhigh/CD27high T cell percentages were measured by flow cytometry on a PBMC aliquot from every donor. Results and caveats for the whole study, not just this receptor: Because the CMV infection status of the donors was unknown, age-related changes in expanded clonotypes may potentially have been confounded. Because profiling used bulk unsorted PBMCs, naive and antigen-experienced compartments could not be compared conclusively. Total diversity estimates from one million sequenced T cells were considered lower bounds and underestimates. The percentage of naive T cells measured by flow cytometry correlated strongly with observed TCR beta diversity. As age increased, observed TCR beta diversity per million T cells dropped in a roughly linear way, and a significant reduction was already evident by age 40. Compared with the aged group, more naive CD4+ T cells, fewer expanded clones and increased TCR diversity were shown by the long-lived group, suggesting age selection.

This clonotype was found a few times. Its antigen has not been determined. No base quality information exists; no much larger clone differs at one position. The CDR3 goes from the cysteine to the phenylalanine over 15 residues. Only the CDR3 region is kept as DNA, spanning 45 bases read in frame from base 1. CDR1 SGHAT and CDR2 FQNNGV were looked up in the germline V gene. At the junction V is shortened by 1 base and J by 3 bases; bases outside the gene matches: 4. Libraries were made using 5' RACE. TCRdb lists the instrument as Illumina HiSeq 2500. A second PCR of roughly 7 to 11 cycles was performed with a sample-barcoded 5' primer and a J-beta primer mix. A unique molecular identifier was introduced onto each TCR beta cDNA molecule by a template-switch 5' adaptor carrying 12 random nucleotides. Each sample yielded at least 2.5 million CDR3-containing paired-end reads. First-strand cDNA was synthesized from all RNA with the Mint cDNA synthesis kit, primed by a TRBC-specific oligonucleotide. Following uracil-DNA glycosylase treatment, all cDNA underwent a first 18-cycle PCR with the universal primers M1SS and BC2_uni_R. On the study's bioinformatics: For normalization, 1 million high-quality reads were randomly selected from each sample, with every read carrying a distinct molecular identifier. Reads sharing molecular identifiers were discarded rather than binned into consensus sequences. MiTCR, run with a Q25 quality threshold and the strictest error-elimination algorithm, handled CDR3 identification, clonotype clustering and error correction. A nonparametric unseen species model using Euler transformation provided a lower-bound estimate of total TCR beta diversity. The public reads were quality trimmed at Q25 with fastp and then assembled into clones with MiXCR by TCRdb, keeping productive beta chains. Identical CDR3 protein sequences are pooled into one entry, listed with their most common genes and DNA. These V and J calls originate from TCRdb's pipeline instead of the authors' own analysis. The sample table contains over 750,000 distinct CDR3 sequences; only one count was recorded for roughly 25% of them. The ten most abundant clones make up 9.4% of the sample.

This same sample was also taken into another study, of T cells of mothers and their children. The second study's paper adds: Nine systemically healthy Caucasian individuals served as donors, namely three mothers together with their six children. cDNA synthesis consumed the entire amount of extracted RNA, loaded at 1.5 ug RNA in each 15 ul reaction. In the second PCR, sample barcodes and 2-4 random nucleotides were introduced via the M1S primer. Over 9.5 million TCR beta CDR3 reads were obtained for each mother, and 2.5 million to 3 million reads were obtained for each child. In both related and unrelated pairs, thymic selection shapes the output of TCR recombination in a similar way, with inherited differences having only a minor effect. Normalized repertoire overlap was always slightly but never significantly higher in related than unrelated mother-child pairs. Persistent microchimeric T cell clones were not detected, at a sensitivity of about 100 clones per million clonotypes. The study used deep NGS to compare TCR beta repertoires of mothers and children, seeking features distinguishing related mother-child pairs from unrelated individuals. Mothers averaged about 40 +/- 4 years of age and children averaged 11 +/- 4 years. After adapter ligation with NEBNext reagents, the libraries were sequenced on Illumina HiSeq 2000 with 100+100 nt paired-end reads. To avoid cross-contamination, the mother libraries and the child libraries were prepared a month apart and sequenced in separate runs. Each donor had between about 450,000 and 2,200,000 distinct TCR beta clonotypes identified. Naive TCR beta clonotypes were estimated from low-frequency clonotypes matched to each donor's FACS-determined naive share, without sorting.

The sequenced material came from blood. In this chain, TRBV11-2 is recombined with TRBJ2-3; the central 7 bases match TRBD2. This receptor was obtained from a boy aged 5-17 years in good health. The nucleotide sequence is given as TGTGCCAGCAGCTTAGGACGGGAGGAAACAGATACGCAGTATTTT. This sequence encodes CASSLGREETDTQYF. The CDR3, completed at both ends by the reference TRBV11-2 and TRBJ2-3 genes, gives the full variable domain EAGVAQSPRYKIIEKRQSVAFWCNPISGHATLYWYQQILGQGPKLLIQFQNNGVVDDSQLPKDRFSAERLKGVDSTLKIQPAKLEDSAVYLCASSLGREETDTQYFGPGTRLTVL.